The sample holds one count of the clone carrying this TCR beta chain. Its antigen is undetermined. These data are taken from a study of cytomegalovirus exposure and HLA in healthy donors. The wider study: A later analysis reported the same platform for the 120 validation repertoires and the approximately 640 first-cohort repertoires.

Study-wide findings and caveats: A list of more than 150 TCR beta chains associated with cytomegalovirus was given. TCR clusters originating in the first cohort tended to co-occur in the approximately 120 validation repertoires, according to a later analysis. Reports indicated that the classifier achieved high specificity and sensitivity in diagnosing cytomegalovirus status.

V was clipped by 0 bases and J by 4 bases; unmatched bases: 4. The CDR3 covers 16 residues. Germline lookup yields CDR1 KGHSH and CDR2 LQKENI. Clones were read by immunoSEQ multiplex PCR, and TCRdb kept only the in-frame ones, dropping some. Among some 130,000 clones listed, approximately 94% were seen once. The origin of this receptor is a man in his late teens or twenties in good health and CMV-seropositive. This sequence joins TRBV18 and TRBJ1-4, with 8 bases that match TRBD1. The sequenced sample was PBMCs. The CDR3 is CASSPPATGGNEKLFF. The DNA for the CDR3 is TGTGCCAGCTCACCACCGGCTACAGGGGGTAATGAAAAACTGTTTTTT.